Listed here is a single T cell receptor (beta chain). Its antigen is undetermined. Germline assignment: CDR1 ENHRY and CDR2 SYGVKD. This CDR3 has 18 amino acids. V shed 0 bases and J 0 bases; nucleotides not matched to a gene: 7. Primers for the PCR totalled 60 Vbeta and 13 Jbeta. Assay: immunoSEQ multiplex PCR; the TCRdb copy retains only in-frame clones and omits some. The table shows around 60,000 clones, with roughly 75% occurring only once. This specimen comes from a study of cytomegalovirus exposure and HLA in healthy donors. Study-level background: Within the Caucasian-associated ancestry cluster were under 85% of the approximately 400 genotyped donors. General study findings and limits: In most subjects, TCR beta sequences reportedly gave accurate predictions of HLA-A and HLA-B alleles. Exclusion as indistinguishable affected some V segments, including TRBV6-2 and TRBV6-3.

This receptor was taken from a woman in her 40s in good health and CMV-seropositive. This chain connects TRBV10-3 to TRBJ2-3, with 9 bases fitting TRBD2. The material sequenced was PBMCs. CDR3 amino acids: CAISESWLAGFSTDTQYF. CDR3 in DNA: TGTGCCATCAGTGAGTCTTGGCTAGCGGGATTTAGCACAGATACGCAGTATTTT.